The 11 T cell receptor beta chains given below trace back to one sample, sequenced in a study of blood T cell repertoires in COVID-19 (dated by TCRdb to the early 2020s). To prepare the library, the immunoSEQ multiplex PCR assay was applied. As stored in TCRdb, this immuneACCESS dataset retains in-frame rearrangements with V and J assigned. A fraction of the clones does not appear; measured against another copy, unresolved V genes explain less than half of the discrepancy, and the remainder lacks a known reason. In this sample the table shows some 350,000 clones, around four fifths of which occur a single time. The ten top clones hold approximately 3% of the sample. Sequenced: peripheral blood. These receptors were taken from a man aged 25 to 45 with active or convalescent COVID-19.

This rearrangement joins TRBV21-1 to TRBJ2-7; the table's D call of TRBD2 was not tested on the DNA. TRBV21-1 is a pseudogene locus. CDR3 length: 8 amino acids. CDR3 residues: CARAEQYF. The CDR3 DNA is TGTGCCAGAGCCGAGCAGTACTTC.

The V and J genes are TRBV3-1 (or the pseudogene TRBV3-2) and TRBJ1-2; weak D call: TRBD1 (6 bases). CDR1 is LGHDT, CDR2 YNNKEL, per germline (reference sequence). Trimming took 0 bases from V and 9 from J, leaving 11 bases between them. This CDR3 is built from 13 residues. The CDR3 reads CASSQDRGGRYTF. In DNA form, the CDR3 reads TGTGCCAGCAGCCAAGATCGGGGGGGGCGCTACACCTTC.

This chain joins TRBV7-9 and TRBJ2-7; 14 nucleotides line up with TRBD2. The CDR3 length is 16 residues. Germline lookup yields CDR1 SEHNR and CDR2 FQNEAQ (reference sequence). Trimming took 3 bases from V and 6 from J; bases not matched to a gene: 7. The CDR3 region has the DNA TGTGCCAGCAGCTTCCAGGGACTAGCGGGAGATATCGAGCAGTACTTC. It yields the protein CASSFQGLAGDIEQYF.

This sequence joins TRBV4-1 and TRBJ2-3, with TRBD1 matching 9 bases. CDR3 length: 15 residues. The V gene end was trimmed by 5 bases and the J gene end by 3 bases; junction bases not matched to a gene: 6. Looked up from germline, CDR1 is MGHRA and CDR2 is YSYEKL. The CDR3 DNA is TGCGCCAGCAGCGGACCGACAGGGGGGACAGATACGCAGTATTTT. Translation: CASSGPTGGTDTQYF.

The chain couples TRBV2 to TRBJ2-1, with TRBD2 matching over 10 bases. Germline V gene sequence: CDR1 SNHLY, CDR2 FYNNEI. With V trimmed by 5 bases and J by 2 bases, 3 bases remained unmatched. This CDR3 spans 15 amino acids. The CDR3 loop is CASSRSGGAYNEQFF. The CDR3 nucleotides are TGTGCCAGCAGTCGGAGCGGGGGGGCCTACAATGAGCAGTTCTTC.

This chain connects TRBV21-1 to TRBJ2-5; TRBD2, as called in the table, went unchecked against the DNA. TRBV21-1 is given as a pseudogene. CDR3 length: 16 amino acids. This CDR3 is CATDGRGARTNKTQYF. CDR3 bases: TGTGCCACCGACGGGAGGGGGGCGAGAACCAACAAGACCCAGTACTTC.

A word on this clone: The junction departs from the called germline gene at one end, perhaps through a read error. The chain employs TRBV5-1 and TRBJ2-2; 7 bases align to TRBD1. The V gene's germline CDR1 is SGHRS and CDR2 YFSETQ. The CDR3 covers 15 residues. CDR3 in amino acids: CASSLGQANAGELFF. DNA for the CDR3: TGCGCCAGCAGTTTAGGACAGGCGAACGCCGGGGAGCTGTTTTTT.

V gene TRBV9 combines with J gene TRBJ2-7; TRBD2 matches at 10 bases. Germline CDR1 reads SGDLS; CDR2 reads YYNGEE. Trimming at V came to 3 bases and at J to 5 bases, leaving 5 bases not matched to a gene. The CDR3 is 14 residues long. DNA of the CDR3: TGTGCCAGCAGCGCTAGCGGGAGTCCCCACGAGCAGTACTTC. It specifies CASSASGSPHEQYF.

The V call is TRBV9, the J call TRBJ2-3; D possibly corresponds to TRBD2 (6 bases). The CDR3 length is 14 residues. V lost 1 base to trimming and J lost 4 bases, with 10 bases between them. The V gene's germline CDR1 is SGDLS and CDR2 YYNGEE. The CDR3 protein is CASSVYGRADTQYF. The CDR3 coding sequence is TGTGCCAGCAGCGTATACGGGAGAGCAGATACGCAGTATTTT.

This clone was picked up one time. The gene calls are TRBV5-6 and TRBJ1-2; 9 bases are a match to TRBD1. CDR3 size: 15 residues. Germline values: CDR1 SGHDT, CDR2 YYEEEE. V gave up 2 bases and J gave up 8 bases; unmatched junction bases: 10. CDR3: CASSFWTGDLRGYTF. The CDR3 nucleotides are TGTGCCAGCAGCTTCTGGACAGGGGACTTACGGGGCTACACCTTC.

The chain is built from TRBV7-9 and TRBJ2-2; 9 bases agree with TRBD2. CDR1 is SEHNR and CDR2 is FQNEAQ in the germline V gene (reference sequence). After removal of 5 bases from V and 4 bases from J, the junction contained 8 bases not matched to a gene. The CDR3 runs 16 residues. The CDR3 loop reads CASSGGGGAFTGELFF. CDR3 nucleotides: TGTGCCAGCAGCGGAGGCGGGGGGGCCTTCACCGGGGAGCTGTTTTTT.